A single T cell receptor beta chain is shown here with its context. These data originate in a study of blood T cell repertoires in COVID-19. Study summary: Acute and convalescent COVID-19 samples came from the United States, Italy and Spain. PBMCs, B-cell-depleted T cells, or T cells were the source of the cDNA or gDNA that made up the material.

The authors' processing: Estimates of nucleated cell counts were drawn from the amplification of reference gene primers. Sequenced by immunoSEQ multiplex PCR; TCRdb stores in-frame clones only, minus some. V, J and clone size were drawn from that table, and D and trimming were deduced from the DNA. The sample gives 60,000 to 75,000 clones, 87% of which show up once; roughly 19% is in the top ten. The CDR3 runs to 15 residues. Per germline, CDR1 SGHDT and CDR2 YYEEEE. Trimming cost V 5 bases and J 4 bases; bases outside gene matches: 7. The chain recombines TRBV5-6 with TRBJ2-2; TRBD1 matches at 8 bases. This TCR was sampled from a woman of 80 years or more with acute or convalescent COVID-19. Material: peripheral blood. CDR3 protein: CASSRTGFTTGELFF. In DNA, the CDR3 is TGTGCCAGCAGTCGGACAGGGTTCACCACCGGGGAGCTGTTTTTT. Variable domain in full (rest from reference TRBV5-6 and TRBJ2-2): DAGVTQSPTHLIKTRGQQVTLRCSPKSGHDTVSWYQQALGQGPQFIFQYYEEEERQRGNFPDRFSGHQFPNYSSELNVNALLLGDSALYLCASSRTGFTTGELFFGEGSRLTVL.